The present TCR beta chain was sequenced within a study of blood T cell repertoires in COVID-19. Using immunoSEQ multiplex PCR, the repertoire was profiled, and TCRdb retains in-frame clones only, with some absent. The sample lists about 220,000 clones, 80% to 90% occurring once. Germline CDR1 ENHRY, CDR2 SYGVKD. CDR3 length: 17 residues. With V trimmed by 0 bases and J by 4 bases, 10 bases remained unmatched. This chain connects TRBV10-3 to TRBJ2-5, with 8 nucleotides matching TRBD2. This TCR derives from a man aged 45 to 65 who had recovered from COVID-19. Sequenced material: peripheral blood. The CDR3 loop is CAISESDRGGRSETQYF. The CDR3 DNA is TGTGCCATCAGTGAGTCGGATAGGGGCGGGAGGTCAGAGACCCAGTACTTC.